The T cell receptor (beta chain) under discussion was sequenced for a study of cytotoxic CD8 clonotypes in ibrutinib-treated CLL. The CDR3 is made up of 15 amino acids. Trimming cost V 7 bases and J 5 bases, with 15 bases left between them. The germline V gene has CDR1 LNHDA and CDR2 SQIVND (reference sequence). Depth targeted 1 in 200,000 to 1 in 1 million T cells, averaging about 9.2x coverage per clonotype. Clones were read by immunoSEQ multiplex PCR, and TCRdb kept only the in-frame ones, dropping some. Seen here are tens of thousands of clones, roughly 68% observed once, and the top ten hold less than 35%.

J is TRBJ1-6 and V is TRBV19, with D possibly TRBD1 on 5 matching bases. The sequences come from PBMCs, collected after 24 months of ibrutinib treatment. The sequence was obtained from a human donor with chronic lymphocytic leukemia. The CDR3 DNA is TGTGCCAGTAAGGGCATCGGGGGTGATAATTCACCCCTCCACTTT. This gives the protein CASKGIGGDNSPLHF. The whole variable domain, filled in from reference TRBV19 and TRBJ1-6, reads DGGITQSPKYLFRKEGQNVTLSCEQNLNHDAMYWYRQDPGQGLRLIYYSQIVNDFQKGDIAEGYSVSREKKESFPLTVTSAQKNPTAFYLCASKGIGGDNSPLHFGNGTRLTVT.